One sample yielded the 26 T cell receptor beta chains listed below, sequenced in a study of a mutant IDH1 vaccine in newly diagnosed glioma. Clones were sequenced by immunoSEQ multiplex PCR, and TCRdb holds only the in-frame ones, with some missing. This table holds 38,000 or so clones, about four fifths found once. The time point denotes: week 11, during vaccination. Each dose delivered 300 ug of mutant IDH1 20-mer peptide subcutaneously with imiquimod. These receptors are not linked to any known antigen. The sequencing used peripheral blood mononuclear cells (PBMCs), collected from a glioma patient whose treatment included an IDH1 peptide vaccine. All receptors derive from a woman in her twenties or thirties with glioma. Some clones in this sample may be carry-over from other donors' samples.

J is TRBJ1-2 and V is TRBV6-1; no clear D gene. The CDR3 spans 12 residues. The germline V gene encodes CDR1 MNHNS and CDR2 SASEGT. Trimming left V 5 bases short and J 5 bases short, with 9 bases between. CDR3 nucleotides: TGTGCCAGCAGTCAAACAGATTATGGCTACACCTTC. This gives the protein CASSQTDYGYTF.

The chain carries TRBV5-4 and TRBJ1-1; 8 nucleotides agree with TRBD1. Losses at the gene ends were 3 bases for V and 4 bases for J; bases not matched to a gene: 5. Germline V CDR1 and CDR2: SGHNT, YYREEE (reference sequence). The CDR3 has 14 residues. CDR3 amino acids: CASSWDTGGTEAFF. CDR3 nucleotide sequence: TGTGCCAGCAGCTGGGATACAGGGGGCACTGAAGCTTTCTTT. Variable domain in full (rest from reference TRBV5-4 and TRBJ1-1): ETGVTQSPTHLIKTRGQQVTLRCSSQSGHNTVSWYQQALGQGPQFIFQYYREEENGRGNFPPRFSGLQFPNYSSELNVNALELDDSALYLCASSWDTGGTEAFFGQGTRLTVV.

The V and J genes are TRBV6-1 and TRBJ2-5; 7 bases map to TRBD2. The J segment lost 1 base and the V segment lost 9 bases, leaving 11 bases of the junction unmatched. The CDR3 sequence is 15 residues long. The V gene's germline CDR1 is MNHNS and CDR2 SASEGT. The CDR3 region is CASSKDLAAQETQYF. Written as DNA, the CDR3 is TGTGCCAGTAGTAAGGACCTAGCGGCCCAAGAGACCCAGTACTTC.

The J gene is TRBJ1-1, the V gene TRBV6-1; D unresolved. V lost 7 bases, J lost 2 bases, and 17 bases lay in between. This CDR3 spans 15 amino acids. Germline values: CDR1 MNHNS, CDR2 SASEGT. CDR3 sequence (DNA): TGTGCCAGCAACCCACCCCATCGTGGAAACACTGAAGCTTTCTTT. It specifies CASNPPHRGNTEAFF.

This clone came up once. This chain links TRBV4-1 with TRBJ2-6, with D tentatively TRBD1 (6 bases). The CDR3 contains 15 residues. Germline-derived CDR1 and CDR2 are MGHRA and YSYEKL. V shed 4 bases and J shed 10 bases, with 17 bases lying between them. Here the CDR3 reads CASSPPWGQANVLTF. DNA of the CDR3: TGCGCCAGCAGCCCCCCGTGGGGGCAGGCTAACGTCCTGACTTTC.

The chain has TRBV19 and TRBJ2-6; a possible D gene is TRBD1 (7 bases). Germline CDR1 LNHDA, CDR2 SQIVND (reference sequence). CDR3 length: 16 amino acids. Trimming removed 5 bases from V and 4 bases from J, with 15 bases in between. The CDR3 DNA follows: TGTGCCAGTAGTTTGACAGGGACTCCCGGGGCCAACGTCCTGACTTTC. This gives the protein CASSLTGTPGANVLTF.

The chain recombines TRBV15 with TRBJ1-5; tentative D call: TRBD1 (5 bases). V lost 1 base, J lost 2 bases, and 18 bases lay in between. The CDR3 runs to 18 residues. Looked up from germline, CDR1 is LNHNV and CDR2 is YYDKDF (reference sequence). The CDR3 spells CATSRGKEGGDGNQPQHF. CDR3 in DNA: TGTGCCACCAGCAGAGGGAAAGAGGGAGGGGATGGCAATCAGCCCCAGCATTTT.

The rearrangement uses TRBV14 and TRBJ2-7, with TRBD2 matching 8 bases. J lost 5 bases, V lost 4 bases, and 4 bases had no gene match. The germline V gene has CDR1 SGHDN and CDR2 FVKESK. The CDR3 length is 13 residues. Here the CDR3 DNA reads TGTGCCAGCAGCCCGGGGACTAGGGACGAGCAGTACTTC. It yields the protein CASSPGTRDEQYF.

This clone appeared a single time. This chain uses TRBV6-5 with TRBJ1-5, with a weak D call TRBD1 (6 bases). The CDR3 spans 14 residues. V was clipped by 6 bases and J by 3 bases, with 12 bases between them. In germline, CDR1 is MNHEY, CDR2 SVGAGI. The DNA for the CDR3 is TGTGCCAGCAGCCGAGGACAGCTCAATCAGCCCCAGCATTTT. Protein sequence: CASSRGQLNQPQHF.

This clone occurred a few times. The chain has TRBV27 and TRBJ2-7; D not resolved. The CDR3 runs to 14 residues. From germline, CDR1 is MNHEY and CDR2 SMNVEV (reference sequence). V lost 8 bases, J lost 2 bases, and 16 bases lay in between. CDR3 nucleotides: TGTGCCAGCCACCCAGTGGCAGCTCCCTACGAGCAGTACTTC. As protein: CASHPVAAPYEQYF.

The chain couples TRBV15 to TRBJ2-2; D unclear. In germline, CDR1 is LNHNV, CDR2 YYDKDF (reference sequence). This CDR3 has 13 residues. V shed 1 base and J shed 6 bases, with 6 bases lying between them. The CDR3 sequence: CATSRAAPGELFF. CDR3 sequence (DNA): TGTGCCACCAGCAGAGCCGCCCCCGGGGAGCTGTTTTTT.

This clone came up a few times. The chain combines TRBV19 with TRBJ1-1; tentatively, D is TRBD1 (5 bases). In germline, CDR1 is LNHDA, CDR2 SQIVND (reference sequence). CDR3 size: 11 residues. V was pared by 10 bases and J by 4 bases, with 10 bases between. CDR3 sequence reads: CATKRGTEAFF. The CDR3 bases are TGTGCCACCAAAAGGGGCACTGAAGCTTTCTTT.

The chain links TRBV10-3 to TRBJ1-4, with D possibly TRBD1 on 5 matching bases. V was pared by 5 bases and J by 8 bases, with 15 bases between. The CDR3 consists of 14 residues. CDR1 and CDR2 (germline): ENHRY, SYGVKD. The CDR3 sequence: CAISWDGGTEKLFF. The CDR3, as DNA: TGTGCCATCAGTTGGGACGGAGGGACGGAAAAACTGTTTTTT.

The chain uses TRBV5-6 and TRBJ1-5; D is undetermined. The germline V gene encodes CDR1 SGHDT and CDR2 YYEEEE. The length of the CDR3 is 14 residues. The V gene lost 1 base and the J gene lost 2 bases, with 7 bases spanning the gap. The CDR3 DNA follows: TGTGCCAGCAGCTTGCGGGAGGGCAATCAGCCCCAGCATTTT. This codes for CASSLREGNQPQHF.

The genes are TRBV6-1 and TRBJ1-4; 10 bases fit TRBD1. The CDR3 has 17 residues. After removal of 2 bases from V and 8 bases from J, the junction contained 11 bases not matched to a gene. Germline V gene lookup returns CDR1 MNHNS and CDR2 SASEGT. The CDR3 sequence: CASSEPTGGQSREKLFF. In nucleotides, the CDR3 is TGTGCCAGCAGTGAACCGACAGGGGGCCAGTCTCGGGAAAAACTGTTTTTT.

This chain's CDR3 is CASSYSPTAYGYTF. Here the CDR3 DNA reads TGTGCCAGCAGCTACTCCCCGACAGCCTATGGCTACACCTTC. V is TRBV14 and J is TRBJ1-2; weak D call: TRBD1 (5 bases). Germline V gene sequence: CDR1 SGHDN, CDR2 FVKESK. V lost 5 bases, J lost 4 bases, and 14 bases lay in between. CDR3 size: 14 residues.

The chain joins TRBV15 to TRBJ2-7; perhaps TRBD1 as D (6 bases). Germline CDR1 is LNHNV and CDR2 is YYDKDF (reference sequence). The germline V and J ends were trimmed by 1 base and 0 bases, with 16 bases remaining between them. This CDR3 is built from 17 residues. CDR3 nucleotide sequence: TGTGCCACCAGCAGAGCCGCCGACAGGTTTTTCTCCTACGAGCAGTACTTC. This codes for CATSRAADRFFSYEQYF.

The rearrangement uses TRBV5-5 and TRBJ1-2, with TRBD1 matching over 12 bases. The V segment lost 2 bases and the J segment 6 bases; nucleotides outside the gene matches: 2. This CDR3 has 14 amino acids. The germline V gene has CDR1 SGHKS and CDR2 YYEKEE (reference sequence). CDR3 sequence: CASSFGTGGNGYTF. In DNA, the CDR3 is TGTGCCAGCAGCTTTGGGACAGGGGGCAATGGCTACACCTTC. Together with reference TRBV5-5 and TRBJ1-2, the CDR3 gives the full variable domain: DAGVTQSPTHLIKTRGQQVTLRCSPISGHKSVSWYQQVLGQGPQFIFQYYEKEERGRGNFPDRFSARQFPNYSSELNVNALLLGDSALYLCASSFGTGGNGYTFGSGTRLTVV.

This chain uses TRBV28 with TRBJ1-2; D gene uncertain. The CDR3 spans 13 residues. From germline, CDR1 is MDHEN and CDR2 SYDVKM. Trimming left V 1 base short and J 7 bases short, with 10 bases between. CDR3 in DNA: TGTGCCAGCAGTTTATCTTCACCCGGTGGCTACACCTTC. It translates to CASSLSSPGGYTF.

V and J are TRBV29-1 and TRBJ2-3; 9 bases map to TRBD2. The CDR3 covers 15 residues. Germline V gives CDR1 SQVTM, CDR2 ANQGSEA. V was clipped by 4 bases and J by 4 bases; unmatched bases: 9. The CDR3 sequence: CSVGSAGGWADTQYF. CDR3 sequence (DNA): TGCAGCGTTGGTTCCGCGGGAGGGTGGGCAGATACGCAGTATTTT.

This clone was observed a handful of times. The CDR3 spells CASSRSEVTMGSYEQYF. The CDR3 DNA reads as TGTGCCAGCAGCCGCTCCGAGGTGACAATGGGGAGCTACGAGCAGTACTTC. The chain joins TRBV11-3 to TRBJ2-7; perhaps TRBD2 as D (5 bases). CDR3 length equals 17 residues. In germline, CDR1 is SGHNT, CDR2 YENEEA. Deletions cut 5 bases from V and 3 bases from J, with 23 bases between. Using reference TRBV11-3 and TRBJ2-7 for the parts outside the CDR3, the full variable domain is EAGVVQSPRYKIIEKKQPVAFWCNPISGHNTLYWYLQNLGQGPELLIRYENEEAVDDSQLPKDRFSAERLKGVDSTLKIQPAELGDSAVYLCASSRSEVTMGSYEQYFGPGTRLTVT.

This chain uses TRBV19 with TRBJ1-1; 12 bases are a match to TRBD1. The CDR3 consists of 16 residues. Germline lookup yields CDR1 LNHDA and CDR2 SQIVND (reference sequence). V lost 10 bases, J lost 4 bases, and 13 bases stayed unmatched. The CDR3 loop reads CATRAGTGGAGTEAFF. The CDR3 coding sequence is TGTGCCACCAGAGCCGGGACAGGGGGCGCGGGCACTGAAGCTTTCTTT. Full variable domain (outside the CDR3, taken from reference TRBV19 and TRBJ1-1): DGGITQSPKYLFRKEGQNVTLSCEQNLNHDAMYWYRQDPGQGLRLIYYSQIVNDFQKGDIAEGYSVSREKKESFPLTVTSAQKNPTAFYLCATRAGTGGAGTEAFFGQGTRLTVV.

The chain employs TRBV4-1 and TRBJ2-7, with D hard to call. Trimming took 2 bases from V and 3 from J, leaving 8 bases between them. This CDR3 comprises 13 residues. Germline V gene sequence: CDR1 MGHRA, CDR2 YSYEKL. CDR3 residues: CASSQQEFYEQYF. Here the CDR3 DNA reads TGCGCCAGCAGCCAACAGGAATTCTACGAGCAGTACTTC.

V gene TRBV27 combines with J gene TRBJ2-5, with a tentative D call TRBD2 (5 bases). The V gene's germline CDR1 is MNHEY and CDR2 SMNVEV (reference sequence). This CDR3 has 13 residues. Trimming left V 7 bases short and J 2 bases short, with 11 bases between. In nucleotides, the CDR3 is TGTGCCAGCAAGGAGGCCCATCAAGAGACCCAGTACTTC. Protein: CASKEAHQETQYF.

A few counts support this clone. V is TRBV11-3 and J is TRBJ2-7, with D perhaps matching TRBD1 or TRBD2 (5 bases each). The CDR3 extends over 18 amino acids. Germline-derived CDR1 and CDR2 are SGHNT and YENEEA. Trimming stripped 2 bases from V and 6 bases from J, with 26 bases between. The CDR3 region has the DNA TGTGCCAGCAGCTTATCTTTCGGGGCGAGAGGCACAAAGGGCGAGCAGTACTTC. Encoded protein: CASSLSFGARGTKGEQYF.

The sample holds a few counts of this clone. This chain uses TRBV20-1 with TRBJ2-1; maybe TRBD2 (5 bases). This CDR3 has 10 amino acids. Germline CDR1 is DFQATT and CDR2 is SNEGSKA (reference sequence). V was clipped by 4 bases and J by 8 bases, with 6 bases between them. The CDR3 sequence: CSAKRDEQFF. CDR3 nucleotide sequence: TGCAGTGCTAAGAGGGATGAGCAGTTCTTC.